The present T cell receptor (beta chain) was sequenced within a study of control samples from healthy donors and cancer patients. Trimming shortened V by 8 bases and J by 11 bases, and 22 bases separated the two germline ends. From germline, CDR1 is MGHRA and CDR2 YSYEKL. The CDR3 runs to 15 residues. Repertoires were generated with immunoSEQ multiplex PCR, while TCRdb's copy carries only in-frame clones and drops some. The sample has about 100,000 clones; approximately 84% are singletons. The rearrangement links TRBV4-1 to TRBJ1-6, with D possibly TRBD1 on 5 matching bases. The source of this sequence is a woman in her forties or fifties in good health. Sequences were obtained from blood. In nucleotides, the CDR3 is TGCGCCAGCTCACAAGGACCGGAGGGGAGAACACCCCTCCACTTT. This sequence encodes CASSQGPEGRTPLHF.